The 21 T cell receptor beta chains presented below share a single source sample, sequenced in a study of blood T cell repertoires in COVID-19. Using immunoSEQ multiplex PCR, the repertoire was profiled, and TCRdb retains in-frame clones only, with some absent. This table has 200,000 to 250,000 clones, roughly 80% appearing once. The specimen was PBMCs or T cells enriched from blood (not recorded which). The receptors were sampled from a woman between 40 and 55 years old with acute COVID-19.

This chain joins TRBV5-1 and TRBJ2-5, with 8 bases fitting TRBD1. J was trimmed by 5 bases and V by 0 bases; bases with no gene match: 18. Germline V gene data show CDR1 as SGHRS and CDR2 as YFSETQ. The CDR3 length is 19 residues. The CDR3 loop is CASSLAGTGLTRAGETQYF. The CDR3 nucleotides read TGCGCCAGCAGCTTGGCCGGGACAGGACTTACCAGGGCGGGGGAGACCCAGTACTTC. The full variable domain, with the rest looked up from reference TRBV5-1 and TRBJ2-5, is KAGVTQTPRYLIKTRGQQVTLSCSPISGHRSVSWYQQTPGQGLQFLFEYFSETQRNKGNFPGRFSGRQFSNSRSEMNVSTLELGDSALYLCASSLAGTGLTRAGETQYFGPGTRLLVL.

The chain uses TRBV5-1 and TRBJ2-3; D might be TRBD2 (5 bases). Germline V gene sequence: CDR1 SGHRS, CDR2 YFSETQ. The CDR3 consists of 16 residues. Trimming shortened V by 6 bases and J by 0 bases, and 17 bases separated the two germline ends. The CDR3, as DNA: TGCGCCAGCACCACGGGGATAACCTCTAGCACAGATACGCAGTATTTT. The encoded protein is CASTTGITSSTDTQYF.

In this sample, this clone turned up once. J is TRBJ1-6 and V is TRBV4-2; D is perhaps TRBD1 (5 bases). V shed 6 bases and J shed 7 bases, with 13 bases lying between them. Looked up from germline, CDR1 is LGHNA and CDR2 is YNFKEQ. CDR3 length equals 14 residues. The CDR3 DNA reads TGTGCCAGCAGTCCCGACAGCGAAAATTCACCCCTCCACTTT. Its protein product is CASSPDSENSPLHF.

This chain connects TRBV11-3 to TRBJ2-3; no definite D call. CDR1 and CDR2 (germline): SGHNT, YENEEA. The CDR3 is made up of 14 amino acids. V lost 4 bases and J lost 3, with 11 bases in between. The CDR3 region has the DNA TGTGCCAGCAGCTCTAGGAGTTCGACAGATACGCAGTATTTT. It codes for CASSSRSSTDTQYF.

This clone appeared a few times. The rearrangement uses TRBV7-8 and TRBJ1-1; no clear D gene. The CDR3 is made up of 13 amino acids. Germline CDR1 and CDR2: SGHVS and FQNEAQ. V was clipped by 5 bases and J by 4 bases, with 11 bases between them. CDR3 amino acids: CASSPRPVTEAFF. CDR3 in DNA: TGTGCCAGCAGCCCCAGGCCTGTCACTGAAGCTTTCTTT.

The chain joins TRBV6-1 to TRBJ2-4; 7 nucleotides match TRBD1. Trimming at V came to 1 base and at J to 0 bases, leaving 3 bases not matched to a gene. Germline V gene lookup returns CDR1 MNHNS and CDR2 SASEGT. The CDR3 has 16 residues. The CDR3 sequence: CASSEGQGLAKNIQYF. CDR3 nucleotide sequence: TGTGCCAGCAGTGAAGGACAGGGTTTAGCCAAAAACATTCAGTACTTC.

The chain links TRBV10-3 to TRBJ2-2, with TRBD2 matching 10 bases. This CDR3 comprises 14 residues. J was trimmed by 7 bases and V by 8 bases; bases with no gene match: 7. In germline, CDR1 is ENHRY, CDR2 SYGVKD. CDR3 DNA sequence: TGTGCCATCTCCCAGCGGGGGGGCAACGGGGAGCTGTTTTTT. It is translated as CAISQRGGNGELFF.

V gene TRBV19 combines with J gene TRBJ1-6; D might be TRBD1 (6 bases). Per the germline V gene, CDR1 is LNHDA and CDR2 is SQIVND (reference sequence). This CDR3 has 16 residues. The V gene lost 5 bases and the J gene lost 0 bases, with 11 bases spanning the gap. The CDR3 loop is CASSPTGYSYNSPLHF. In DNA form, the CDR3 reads TGTGCCAGTAGTCCGACAGGTTACTCCTATAATTCACCCCTCCACTTT.

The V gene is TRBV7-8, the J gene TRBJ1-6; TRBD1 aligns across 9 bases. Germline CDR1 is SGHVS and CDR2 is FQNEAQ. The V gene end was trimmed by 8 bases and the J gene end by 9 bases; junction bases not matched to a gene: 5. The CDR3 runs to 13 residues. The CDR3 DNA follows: TGTGCCAGCGCCGGACAGGGGACTTCACCCCTCCACTTT. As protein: CASAGQGTSPLHF.

CDR3 nucleotides: TGTGCCAGCAGCGTAGGACTTCTTAACACCGGGGAGCTGTTTTTT. This codes for CASSVGLLNTGELFF. The V call is TRBV9, the J call TRBJ2-2; no clear D gene. CDR1 is SGDLS, CDR2 YYNGEE, per germline. The CDR3 covers 15 residues. V lost 0 bases and J 2 bases, leaving 8 bases between the germline ends.

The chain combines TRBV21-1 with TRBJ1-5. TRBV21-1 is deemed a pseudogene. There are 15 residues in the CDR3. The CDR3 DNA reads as TGTGCCAGCAGCCGGGAGTTTCAGGGCAATCAGCCCCAGCATTTT. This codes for CASSREFQGNQPQHF.

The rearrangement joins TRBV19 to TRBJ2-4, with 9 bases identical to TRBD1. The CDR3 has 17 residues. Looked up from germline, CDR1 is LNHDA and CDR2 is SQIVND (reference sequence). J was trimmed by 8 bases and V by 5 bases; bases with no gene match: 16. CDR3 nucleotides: TGTGCCAGTAGTTTAAATCCCGGGACAGGGAAAGGGGACATTCAGTACTTC. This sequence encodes CASSLNPGTGKGDIQYF.

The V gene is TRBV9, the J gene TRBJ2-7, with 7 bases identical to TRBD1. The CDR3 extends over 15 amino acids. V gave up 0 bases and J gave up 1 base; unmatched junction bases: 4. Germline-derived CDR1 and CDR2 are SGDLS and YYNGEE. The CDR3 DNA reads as TGTGCCAGCAGCGTAGGACAGGGAATATCCTACGAGCAGTACTTC. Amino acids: CASSVGQGISYEQYF.

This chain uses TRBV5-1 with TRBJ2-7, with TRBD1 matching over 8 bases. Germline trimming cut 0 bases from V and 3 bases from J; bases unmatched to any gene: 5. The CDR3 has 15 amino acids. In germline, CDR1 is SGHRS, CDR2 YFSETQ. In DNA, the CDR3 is TGCGCCAGCAGCTTGGCCGCAGGGGGCTTCTACGAGCAGTACTTC. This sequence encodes CASSLAAGGFYEQYF.

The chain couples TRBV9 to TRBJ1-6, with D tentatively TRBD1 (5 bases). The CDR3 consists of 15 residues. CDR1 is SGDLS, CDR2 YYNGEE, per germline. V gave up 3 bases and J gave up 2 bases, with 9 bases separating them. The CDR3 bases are TGTGCCAGCAGCGCGCAGGGAACCTATAATTCACCCCTCCACTTT. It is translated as CASSAQGTYNSPLHF.

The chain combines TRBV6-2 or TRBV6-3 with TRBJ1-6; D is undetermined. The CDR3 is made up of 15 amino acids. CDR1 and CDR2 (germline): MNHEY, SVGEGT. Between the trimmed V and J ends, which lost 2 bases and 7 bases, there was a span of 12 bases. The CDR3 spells CASSYPSSRNSPLHF. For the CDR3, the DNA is TGTGCCAGCAGTTACCCCTCCTCCCGGAATTCACCCCTCCACTTT.

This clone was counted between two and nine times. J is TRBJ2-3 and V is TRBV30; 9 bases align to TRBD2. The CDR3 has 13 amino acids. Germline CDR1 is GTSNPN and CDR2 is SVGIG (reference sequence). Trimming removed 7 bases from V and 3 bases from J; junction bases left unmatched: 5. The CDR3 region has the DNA TGTGCCTTCTTAGCGGGGGCGACAGATACGCAGTATTTT. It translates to CAFLAGATDTQYF. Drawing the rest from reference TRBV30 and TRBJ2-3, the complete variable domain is SQTIHQWPATLVQPVGSPLSLECTVEGTSNPNLYWYRQAAGRGLQLLFYSVGIGQISSEVPQNLSASRPQDRQFILSSKKLLLSDSGFYLCAFLAGATDTQYFGPGTRLTVL.

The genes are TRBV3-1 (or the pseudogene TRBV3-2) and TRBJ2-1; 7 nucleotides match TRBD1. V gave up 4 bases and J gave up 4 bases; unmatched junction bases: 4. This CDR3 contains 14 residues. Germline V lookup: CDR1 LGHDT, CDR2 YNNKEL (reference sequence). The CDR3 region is CASSPSGQYNEQFF. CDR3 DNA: TGTGCCAGCAGCCCCTCGGGACAGTACAATGAGCAGTTCTTC.

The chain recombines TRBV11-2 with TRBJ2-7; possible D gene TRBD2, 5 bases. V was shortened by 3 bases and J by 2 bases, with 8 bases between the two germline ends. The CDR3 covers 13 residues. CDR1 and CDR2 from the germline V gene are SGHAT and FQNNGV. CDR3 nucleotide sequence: TGTGCCAGCAGCTTCGGGGTCCCCTACGAGCAGTACTTC. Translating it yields CASSFGVPYEQYF.

The CDR3 spells CASSLGLGTSGRPHEQYF. In DNA, the CDR3 is TGCGCCAGCAGCTTGGGACTCGGGACTAGCGGGAGACCCCACGAGCAGTACTTC. The J gene is TRBJ2-7, the V gene TRBV5-1, with 14 bases identical to TRBD2. Germline V gene lookup returns CDR1 SGHRS and CDR2 YFSETQ. The CDR3 extends over 18 amino acids. Losses at the gene ends were 0 bases for V and 5 bases for J; bases not matched to a gene: 10. Looking up the rest from reference TRBV5-1 and TRBJ2-7 gives the full variable domain: KAGVTQTPRYLIKTRGQQVTLSCSPISGHRSVSWYQQTPGQGLQFLFEYFSETQRNKGNFPGRFSGRQFSNSRSEMNVSTLELGDSALYLCASSLGLGTSGRPHEQYFGPGTRLTVT.

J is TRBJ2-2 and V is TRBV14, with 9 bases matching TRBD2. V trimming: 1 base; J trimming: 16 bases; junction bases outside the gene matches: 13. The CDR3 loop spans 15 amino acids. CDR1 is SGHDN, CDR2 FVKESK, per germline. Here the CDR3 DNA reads TGTGCCAGCAGCCAAGGGGTCCGTGCGGGAGGGCCTCGGTTTTTT. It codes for CASSQGVRAGGPRFF.